This paragraph covers one T cell receptor beta chain sequence. The antigen is undetermined. The data originate from a study of identifying expanded T cells in peripheral blood. Study-wide findings and caveats: Differentially abundant clones: roughly 1.3 between replicates, about 15 at roughly 2 weeks, less than 20 at four. Across healthy donors, higher total template counts meant significantly greater roughly 2-week count variance.

This CDR3 spans 13 amino acids. V was cut by 4 bases and J by 4 bases, with 11 bases left in between. CDR1 is SGDLS and CDR2 is YYNGEE in the germline V gene. No infections or other immune events were documented during collection. Measured with immunoSEQ multiplex PCR; TCRdb has only the in-frame clones, and not every one. The sample includes tens of thousands of clones, 84% of them seen just once. The receptor's source is a person between 18 and 70 years old in good health. The chain employs TRBV9 and TRBJ2-5; D possibly corresponds to TRBD2 (6 bases). Sequenced sample: blood. CDR3 sequence: CASSPWGVETQYF. The CDR3 DNA reads TGTGCCAGCAGCCCCTGGGGGGTAGAGACCCAGTACTTC.